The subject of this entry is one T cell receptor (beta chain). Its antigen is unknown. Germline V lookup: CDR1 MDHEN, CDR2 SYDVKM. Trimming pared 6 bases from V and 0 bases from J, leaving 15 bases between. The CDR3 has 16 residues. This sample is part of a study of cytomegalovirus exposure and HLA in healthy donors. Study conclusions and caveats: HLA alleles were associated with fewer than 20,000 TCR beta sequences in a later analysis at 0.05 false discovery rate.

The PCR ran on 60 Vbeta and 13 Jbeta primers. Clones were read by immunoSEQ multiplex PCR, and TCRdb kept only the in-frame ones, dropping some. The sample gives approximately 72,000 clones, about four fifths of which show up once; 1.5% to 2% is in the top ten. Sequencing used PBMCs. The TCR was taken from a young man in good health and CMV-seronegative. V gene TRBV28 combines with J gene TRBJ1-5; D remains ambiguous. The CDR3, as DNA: TGTGCCAGCAGCCCGAGGGCACTGTATAGCAATCAGCCCCAGCATTTT. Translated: CASSPRALYSNQPQHF.